The 18 T cell receptor beta chains below were found in one sample sequenced in a study of glioma-infiltrating T cells after dendritic cell vaccination (dated by TCRdb to about 2016). Libraries were made using the immunoSEQ multiplex PCR assay. TCRdb retrieved this table from immuneACCESS and kept in-frame rearrangements only. Not all clones are present; in checked studies, unresolved V genes account for under half, and no reason is known for the remainder. The sample data list 80,000 to 95,000 clones, and around 85% of these were observed just once. The ten biggest clones cover roughly 2.9% of the sample. Sequenced material: blood, taken before dendritic cell vaccination. The receptor source for this set is a human donor with glioblastoma.

This clone was seen a handful of times. The chain recombines TRBV5-1 with TRBJ2-5, with 11 bases that match TRBD2. Losses at the gene ends were 0 bases for V and 4 bases for J; bases not matched to a gene: 8. The V gene's germline CDR1 is SGHRS and CDR2 YFSETQ. This CDR3 region has 17 residues. Here the CDR3 DNA reads TGCGCCAGCAGCTTGGGCGGCCTAGCGGGGGGACGAGAGACCCAGTACTTC. This gives the protein CASSLGGLAGGRETQYF. Drawing the rest from reference TRBV5-1 and TRBJ2-5, the complete variable domain is KAGVTQTPRYLIKTRGQQVTLSCSPISGHRSVSWYQQTPGQGLQFLFEYFSETQRNKGNFPGRFSGRQFSNSRSEMNVSTLELGDSALYLCASSLGGLAGGRETQYFGPGTRLLVL.

CDR3 region: CASSYSSGTFYEQYF. CDR3 sequence (DNA): TGTGCCAGCAGTTACTCCTCCGGGACATTTTACGAGCAGTACTTC. The chain carries TRBV6-6 and TRBJ2-7; tentatively, D is TRBD1 (6 bases). The CDR3 loop spans 15 amino acids. From germline, CDR1 is MNHNY and CDR2 SVGAGI (reference sequence). V shed 0 bases and J shed 4 bases, with 13 bases lying between them.

Only one count was recorded for this clone. V and J are TRBV5-6 and TRBJ2-3; a possible D gene is TRBD2 (6 bases). Germline CDR1 reads SGHDT; CDR2 reads YYEEEE. This CDR3 contains 18 residues. Trimming removed 4 bases from V and 3 bases from J, with 24 bases in between. The CDR3 protein is CASSPRLGASGPTDTQYF. The CDR3 DNA follows: TGTGCCAGCAGCCCCCGTCTTGGGGCAAGCGGGCCTACAGATACGCAGTATTTT.

The chain employs TRBV11-2 and TRBJ2-7, with D perhaps TRBD1 (6 bases). V was cut by 1 base and J by 1 base, with 14 bases left in between. Germline-derived CDR1 and CDR2 are SGHAT and FQNNGV. CDR3 length: 16 residues. CDR3 sequence: CASSLGPDSYSYEQYF. The CDR3 bases are TGTGCCAGCAGCTTAGGGCCGGACAGTTATTCCTACGAGCAGTACTTC.

The chain links TRBV6-5 to TRBJ1-2; D remains ambiguous. This CDR3 region has 15 residues. Per germline, CDR1 MNHEY and CDR2 SVGAGI. Trimming pared 0 bases from V and 0 bases from J, leaving 8 bases between. The CDR3 region has the DNA TGTGCCAGCAGTTACTCGGGCAGGCCTAACTATGGCTACACCTTC. The encoded protein is CASSYSGRPNYGYTF.

This clone was counted between two and nine times. The chain has TRBV2 and TRBJ1-3, with a weak D call TRBD1 (5 bases). This CDR3 region has 15 residues. Trimming removed 4 bases at V and 0 bases at J, with 10 bases between. Germline CDR1 is SNHLY and CDR2 is FYNNEI. The CDR3 is CASSVQGPSGNTIYF. The CDR3 DNA sequence: TGTGCCAGCAGTGTTCAGGGCCCCTCTGGAAACACCATATATTTT. Full variable domain (outside the CDR3, taken from reference TRBV2 and TRBJ1-3): EPEVTQTPSHQVTQMGQEVILRCVPISNHLYFYWYRQILGQKVEFLVSFYNNEISEKSEIFDDQFSVERPDGSNFTLKIRSTKLEDSAMYFCASSVQGPSGNTIYFGEGSWLTVV.

In DNA form, the CDR3 reads TGTGCCAGCAGCCAAGTGGGGGCTCAATCCTACGAGCAGTACTTC. Its translation: CASSQVGAQSYEQYF. V and J are TRBV14 and TRBJ2-7; maybe TRBD1 (6 bases). Germline CDR1 and CDR2: SGHDN and FVKESK. This CDR3 has 15 residues. V dropped 1 base and J dropped 1 base, with 11 bases sitting between them.

The chain recombines TRBV5-1 with TRBJ1-5; 9 bases are a match to TRBD1. Germline V CDR1 and CDR2: SGHRS, YFSETQ. The CDR3 runs 16 residues. With 0 bases clipped from V and 11 bases from J, the junction kept 12 bases outside the gene matches. The CDR3 spells CASSLAQRQGDLAQHF. The CDR3 DNA reads TGCGCCAGCAGCTTGGCCCAGAGACAGGGGGATCTGGCCCAGCATTTT.

This chain uses TRBV20-1 with TRBJ2-3; a possible D gene is TRBD2 (6 bases). The length of the CDR3 is 10 residues. V lost 6 bases and J 9 bases, leaving 10 bases between the germline ends. Germline V lookup: CDR1 DFQATT, CDR2 SNEGSKA (reference sequence). As DNA, the CDR3 is TGCAGTGCGGGGACTCACACGCAGTATTTT. Translation gives CSAGTHTQYF.

The rearrangement uses TRBV5-1 and TRBJ1-2; D not certain. From germline, CDR1 is SGHRS and CDR2 YFSETQ. The CDR3 totals 16 residues. The V end was cut by 1 base, the J end by 3 bases, with 16 bases between. CDR3 DNA: TGCGCCAGCAGCTTGACTGGGAGAGGGAGCGACTATGGCTACACCTTC. Translation: CASSLTGRGSDYGYTF.

The chain has TRBV11-2 and TRBJ2-4; possibly TRBD2 for D (7 bases). Looked up from germline, CDR1 is SGHAT and CDR2 is FQNNGV. The CDR3 covers 17 residues. Trimming took off 7 bases at V and 0 bases at J, with 19 bases between the two ends. The CDR3 reads CASTSRGGSLAKNIQYF. As DNA, the CDR3 is TGTGCCAGCACGTCTAGGGGGGGTTCCCTAGCCAAAAACATTCAGTACTTC.

The chain joins TRBV19 to TRBJ2-5, with TRBD1 identical over 10 bases. The V segment lost 6 bases and the J segment 5 bases; nucleotides outside the gene matches: 9. The CDR3 covers 15 residues. Germline assignment: CDR1 LNHDA and CDR2 SQIVND (reference sequence). This CDR3 is CASSGLDRGRETQYF. CDR3 in DNA: TGTGCCAGTAGCGGGCTAGACAGGGGGCGGGAGACCCAGTACTTC.

V usage is TRBV5-1 and J usage is TRBJ1-5, with TRBD1 matching 8 bases. V dropped 0 bases and J dropped 5; count of bases not matched to a gene: 13. Germline loops: CDR1 SGHRS, CDR2 YFSETQ. The CDR3 is made up of 18 amino acids. The CDR3 DNA is TGCGCCAGCAGCTTGGGGACACGTGCAGGGGGCGCGGATCAGCCCCAGCATTTT. This gives the protein CASSLGTRAGGADQPQHF.

The rearrangement joins TRBV30 to TRBJ2-5; TRBD2 might be the D (5 bases). The J call may be in error: the DNA end matches TRBJ2-7 better. Germline V CDR1 and CDR2: GTSNPN, SVGIG (reference sequence). This CDR3 spans 13 amino acids. The DNA of the CDR3 is TGTGCCTGGGGTGGCGGGTTTTCCTACGAGCAGTACTTC. Translated, it gives CAWGGGFSYEQYF.

This chain joins TRBV30 and TRBJ2-1; 10 bases line up with TRBD1. V was pared by 6 bases and J by 6 bases, with 2 bases of the junction left unmatched. The CDR3 runs to 12 residues. Germline CDR1 and CDR2: GTSNPN and SVGIG (reference sequence). The CDR3 loop reads CACWTGGNEQFF. The CDR3 DNA reads TGTGCCTGTTGGACAGGGGGCAATGAGCAGTTCTTC.

V usage is TRBV6-6 and J usage is TRBJ1-3, with 7 bases identical to TRBD1. V shed 5 bases and J 1 base; nucleotides not matched to a gene: 8. Germline CDR1 reads MNHNY; CDR2 reads SVGAGI (reference sequence). The CDR3 is 16 amino acids. Here the CDR3 DNA reads TGTGCCAGCAGTCCAGCAGGGGGGTTATCTGGAAACACCATATATTTT. Encoded protein: CASSPAGGLSGNTIYF.

CDR3 amino acids: CAWSAGTGANYGYTF. The CDR3 region has the DNA TGTGCCTGGAGTGCCGGGACAGGAGCTAACTATGGCTACACCTTC. The chain has TRBV30 and TRBJ1-2; 8 bases are a match to TRBD1. From germline, CDR1 is GTSNPN and CDR2 SVGIG (reference sequence). Germline trimming cut 1 base from V and 0 bases from J; bases unmatched to any gene: 4. This CDR3 has 15 residues.

The CDR3 DNA is TGTGCCATCAGTCGACAGGGCCGGACTGAAGCTTTCTTT. Its translation: CAISRQGRTEAFF. The J gene is TRBJ1-1, the V gene TRBV10-3, with 7 bases fitting TRBD1. This CDR3 contains 13 residues. Germline CDR1 ENHRY, CDR2 SYGVKD. Unmatched junction bases numbered 5, after V lost 5 bases and J lost 5 bases.